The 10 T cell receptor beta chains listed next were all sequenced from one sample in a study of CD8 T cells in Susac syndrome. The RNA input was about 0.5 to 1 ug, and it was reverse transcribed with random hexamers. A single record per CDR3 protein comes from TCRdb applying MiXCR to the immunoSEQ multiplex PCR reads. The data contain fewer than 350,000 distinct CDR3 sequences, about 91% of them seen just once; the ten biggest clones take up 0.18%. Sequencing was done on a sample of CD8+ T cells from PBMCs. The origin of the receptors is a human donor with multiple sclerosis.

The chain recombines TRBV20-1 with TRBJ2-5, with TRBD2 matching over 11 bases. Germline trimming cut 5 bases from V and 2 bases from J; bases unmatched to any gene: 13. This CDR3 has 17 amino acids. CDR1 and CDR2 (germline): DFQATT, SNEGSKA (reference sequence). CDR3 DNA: TGCAGTGCTTTCGCCCCCGGGACTAGCGGACCACAAGAGACCCAGTACTTC. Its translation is CSAFAPGTSGPQETQYF.

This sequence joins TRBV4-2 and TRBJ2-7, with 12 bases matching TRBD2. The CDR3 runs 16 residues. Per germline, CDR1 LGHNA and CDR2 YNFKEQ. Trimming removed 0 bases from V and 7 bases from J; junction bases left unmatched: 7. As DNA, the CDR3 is TGTGCCAGCAGCCAAGATCTAGCGGGAGGGCCGGAAGAGCAGTACTTC. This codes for CASSQDLAGGPEEQYF.

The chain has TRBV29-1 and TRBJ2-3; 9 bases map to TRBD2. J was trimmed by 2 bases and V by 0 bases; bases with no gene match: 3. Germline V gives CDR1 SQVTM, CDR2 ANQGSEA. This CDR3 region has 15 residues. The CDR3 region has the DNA TGCAGCGTTGAAGATCAGCGGGGGGTCACAGATACGCAGTATTTT. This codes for CSVEDQRGVTDTQYF.

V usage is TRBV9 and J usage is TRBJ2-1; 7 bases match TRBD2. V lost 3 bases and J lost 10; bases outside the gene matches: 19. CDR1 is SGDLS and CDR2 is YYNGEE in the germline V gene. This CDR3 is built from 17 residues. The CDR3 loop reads CASSARGRSGIGGEQFF. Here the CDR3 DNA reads TGTGCCAGCAGCGCGAGGGGAAGGAGCGGGATAGGAGGAGAGCAGTTCTTC.

The CDR3 loop is CASSLAWNEQYF. CDR3 nucleotide sequence: TGTGCCAGCAGCTTGGCCTGGAACGAGCAGTACTTC. This rearrangement joins TRBV5-6 to TRBJ2-7; unclear D gene. The V gene lost 0 bases and the J gene lost 5 bases, with 6 bases spanning the gap. CDR1 and CDR2 from the germline V gene are SGHDT and YYEEEE. The CDR3 spans 12 residues.

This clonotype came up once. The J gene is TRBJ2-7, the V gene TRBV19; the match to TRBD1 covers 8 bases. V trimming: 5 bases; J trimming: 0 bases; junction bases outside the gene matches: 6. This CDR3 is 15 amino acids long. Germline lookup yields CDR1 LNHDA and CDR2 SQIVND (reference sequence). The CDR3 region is CASSPMTGVSYEQYF. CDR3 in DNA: TGTGCCAGTAGTCCCATGACAGGGGTCTCCTACGAGCAGTACTTC.

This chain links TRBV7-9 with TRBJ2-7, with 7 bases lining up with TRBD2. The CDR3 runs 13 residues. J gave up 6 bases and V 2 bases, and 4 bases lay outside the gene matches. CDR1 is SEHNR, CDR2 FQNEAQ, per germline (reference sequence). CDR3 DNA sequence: TGTGCCAGCAGCTTACAGACTAGCATCGAGCAGTACTTC. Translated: CASSLQTSIEQYF.

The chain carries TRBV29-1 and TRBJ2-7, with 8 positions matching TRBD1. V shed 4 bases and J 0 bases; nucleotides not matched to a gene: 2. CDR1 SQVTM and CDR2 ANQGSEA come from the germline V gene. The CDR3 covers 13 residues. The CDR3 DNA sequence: TGCAGCGTTGGTGGGACAGGCTCCTACGAGCAGTACTTC. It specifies CSVGGTGSYEQYF.

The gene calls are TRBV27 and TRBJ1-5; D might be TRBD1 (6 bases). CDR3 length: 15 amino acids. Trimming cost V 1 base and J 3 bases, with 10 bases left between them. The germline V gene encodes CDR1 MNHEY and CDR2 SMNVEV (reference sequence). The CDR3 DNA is TGTGCCAGCAGTTTATACACAGGGAACAATCAGCCCCAGCATTTT. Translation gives CASSLYTGNNQPQHF.

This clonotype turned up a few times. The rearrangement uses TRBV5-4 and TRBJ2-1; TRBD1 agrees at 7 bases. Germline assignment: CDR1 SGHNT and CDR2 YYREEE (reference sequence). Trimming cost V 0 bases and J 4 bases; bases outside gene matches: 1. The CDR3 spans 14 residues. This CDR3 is CASSLDRGYNEQFF. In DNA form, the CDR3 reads TGTGCCAGCAGCTTGGACAGGGGTTACAATGAGCAGTTCTTC.